This T cell receptor (beta chain) was observed in a study of spatial heterogeneity in lung cancer. Across the study: Sequencing consistently turned up more beta-chain sequences than alpha-chain sequences. Study-wide results and caveats: In tumors, expanded intratumoral alpha and beta TCR counts tracked mutation counts.

MiXCR, applied by TCRdb to the 5' RACE reads, yields one record per CDR3 protein. The sample holds fewer than 25,000 distinct CDR3 sequences, approximately 4.3% seen once. Germline V CDR1 and CDR2: SGHDN, FVKESK. V gave up 2 bases and J gave up 0 bases, with 13 bases separating them. CDR3 size: 16 residues. Points on this clonotype: No antigen is known for it. A clone one base away is much larger, so this may be a read error.

The time point here: sample taken at primary tumor resection. Samples were donated by 72 untreated early-stage non-small cell lung cancer patients. The sequence was obtained from a male donor with early-stage non-small cell lung cancer. Specimen: lung tumor tissue, collected at surgery. The V call is TRBV14, the J call TRBJ2-5; D unresolved. CDR3 DNA sequence: TGTGCCAGCAGCCAATACCCAGGTGACAACCAAGAGACCCAGTACTTC. It translates to CASSQYPGDNQETQYF. Full variable domain (remainder filled in from reference TRBV14 and TRBJ2-5): EAGVTQFPSHSVIEKGQTVTLRCDPISGHDNLYWYRRVMGKEIKFLLHFVKESKQDESGMPNNRFLAERTGGTYSTLKVQPAELEDSGVYFCASSQYPGDNQETQYFGPGTRLLVL.